This T cell receptor beta chain is drawn from a study of blood T cell dynamics during melanoma immunotherapy. The time point here: week 3, after first cycle of checkpoint inhibitor. Trimming took off 4 bases at V and 15 bases at J, with 14 bases between the two ends. CDR1 SGHRS and CDR2 YFSETQ come from the germline V gene. CDR3 length: 11 amino acids. Assay: immunoSEQ multiplex PCR; the TCRdb copy retains only in-frame clones and omits some. The repertoire holds roughly 9,900 clones, with over 80% as singletons. The sequencing used blood, collected from a patient treated with checkpoint blockade. This chain joins TRBV5-1 and TRBJ2-1; D is perhaps TRBD2 (7 bases). The receptor comes from a human donor with melanoma. DNA of the CDR3: TGCGCCAGCAGCCGGGGGGCGGACCGGTTCTTC. This encodes CASSRGADRFF.